This TCR beta chain was retrieved from a study of CD8+ T cells in alopecia areata. Across the study: Those treated were given oral tofacitinib at 5 to 10 mg twice daily.

V was clipped by 3 bases and J by 3 bases, with 12 bases between them. Germline CDR1 KGHSH, CDR2 LQKENI. The CDR3 is 15 residues long. RNA extraction and reverse transcription yielded cDNA as sequencing template. The table came from immunoSEQ multiplex PCR; TCRdb's copy has only in-frame clones and leaves some out. The sample consists of some 7,500 clones, 69% of them appearing once. As part of sample collection, lesional scalp punch biopsies and peripheral blood were taken from alopecia areata patients. The receptor comes from a human donor with alopecia areata. This specimen was skin, taken at week 0. The chain recombines TRBV18 with TRBJ2-1; D is unresolved. CDR3 residues: CASSPTRTVYNEQFF. The CDR3 DNA reads TGTGCCAGCTCACCGACTCGTACGGTCTACAATGAGCAGTTCTTC.